The 13 T cell receptor beta chains presented below share a single source sample, sequenced in a study of T cell responses to AZD1222 COVID-19 vaccine. The repertoire was sequenced with immunoSEQ multiplex PCR; TCRdb's copy has only in-frame clones and lacks some. The sample shows some 250,000 clones, around 93% of them seen only once. Sample: peripheral blood, taken 28 days after the second AZD1222 dose. The source of these receptors is an adult who received the AZD1222 COVID-19 vaccine.

The chain is built from TRBV5-6 and TRBJ1-1, with D possibly TRBD1 on 5 matching bases. CDR1 SGHDT and CDR2 YYEEEE come from the germline V gene. The V and J ends lost 0 bases and 4 bases respectively, with 7 bases between them. This CDR3 comprises 13 residues. The CDR3: CASSLGGPTEAFF. The CDR3 DNA sequence: TGTGCCAGCAGCTTGGGGGGCCCCACTGAAGCTTTCTTT.

V gene TRBV7-2 combines with J gene TRBJ2-7; 8 bases match TRBD2. V shed 5 bases and J 2 bases; nucleotides not matched to a gene: 8. The CDR3 consists of 15 residues. Germline loops: CDR1 SGHTA, CDR2 FQGNSA. CDR3 sequence: CASSPRGGMTYEQYF. The DNA of the CDR3 is TGTGCCAGCAGCCCCCGCGGGGGGATGACCTACGAGCAGTACTTC.

The chain joins TRBV14 to TRBJ1-1; 7 positions agree with TRBD1. This CDR3 has 14 amino acids. V shed 5 bases, J shed 10 bases, and the junction held 13 bases outside the gene matches. Germline V CDR1 and CDR2: SGHDN, FVKESK. The CDR3: CASSFGGGARLAFF. The CDR3 nucleotides read TGTGCCAGCAGCTTTGGAGGGGGCGCCCGGCTAGCTTTCTTT.

The chain links TRBV6-2 or TRBV6-3 to TRBJ2-1; D may be TRBD2 (6 bases). Per germline, CDR1 MNHEY and CDR2 SVGEGT. The CDR3 is 17 residues long. Trimming cost V 7 bases and J 0 bases, with 19 bases left between them. CDR3 sequence: CASTPFKGRSSYNEQFF. The CDR3 DNA is TGTGCCAGCACCCCCTTTAAGGGGAGGAGCTCCTACAATGAGCAGTTCTTC.

This clone is a singleton in its sample. This chain uses TRBV28 with TRBJ2-7; either TRBD1 or TRBD2 may supply D (5 bases each). V lost 7 bases to trimming and J lost 0 bases, with 13 bases between them. The germline V gene encodes CDR1 MDHEN and CDR2 SYDVKM. There are 14 residues in the CDR3. The CDR3 is CASNPPGTSYEQYF. DNA of the CDR3: TGTGCCAGCAACCCGCCGGGGACCTCCTACGAGCAGTACTTC.

V gene TRBV9 combines with J gene TRBJ2-3; TRBD2 aligns across 12 bases. Germline loops: CDR1 SGDLS, CDR2 YYNGEE. The V gene end was trimmed by 3 bases and the J gene end by 2 bases; junction bases not matched to a gene: 10. The CDR3 loop spans 18 amino acids. The CDR3 nucleotides are TGTGCCAGCAGCGACCGTAATCTAGCGGGAGGGCCCACAGATACGCAGTATTTT. Protein product: CASSDRNLAGGPTDTQYF. Variable domain in full (rest from reference TRBV9 and TRBJ2-3): DSGVTQTPKHLITATGQRVTLRCSPRSGDLSVYWYQQSLDQGLQFLIQYYNGEERAKGNILERFSAQQFPDLHSELNLSSLELGDSALYFCASSDRNLAGGPTDTQYFGPGTRLTVL.

V and J are TRBV24-1 and TRBJ2-1; the D gene is possibly TRBD2 (5 bases). Trimming removed 3 bases at V and 2 bases at J, with 16 bases between. The CDR3 runs to 17 residues. Germline V gene lookup returns CDR1 KGHDR and CDR2 SFDVKD. Here the CDR3 DNA reads TGTGCCACCAGTGATGCTACTCAGACTAACCCCTACAATGAGCAGTTCTTC. It encodes CATSDATQTNPYNEQFF.

The chain joins TRBV5-1 to TRBJ1-2; D gene unclear. The CDR3 runs 14 residues. Germline loops: CDR1 SGHRS, CDR2 YFSETQ. With 4 bases removed from V and 5 bases from J, the gap between germline ends came to 15 bases. The CDR3 sequence is CASSIGDETYGYTF. For the CDR3, the DNA is TGCGCCAGCAGCATTGGAGACGAGACGTATGGCTACACCTTC.

In DNA form, the CDR3 reads TGTGCCAGCAGCAAAGGGCCAGACAATCAGCCCCAGCATTTT. It yields the protein CASSKGPDNQPQHF. The chain is built from TRBV21-1 and TRBJ1-5; TRBD1 is the table's D call and was not checked against the DNA. TRBV21-1 has pseudogene status. The CDR3 totals 14 residues.

The chain couples TRBV5-4 to TRBJ2-7; 13 bases align to TRBD2. Germline assignment: CDR1 SGHNT and CDR2 YYREEE (reference sequence). CDR3 length: 15 amino acids. Germline trimming cut 4 bases from V and 6 bases from J; bases unmatched to any gene: 7. The CDR3 DNA follows: TGTGCCAGCAGCCCCGGAGGACTAGCGGGAGTCGAGCAGTACTTC. This codes for CASSPGGLAGVEQYF.

The chain has TRBV19 and TRBJ2-5; weak D call: TRBD2 (7 bases). The CDR3 extends over 13 amino acids. Germline V gene lookup returns CDR1 LNHDA and CDR2 SQIVND (reference sequence). The ends were cut back, 5 bases at V and 4 bases at J, with 11 bases in the middle. CDR3 DNA: TGTGCCAGTAGTCCCCGGGGGGCAGAGACCCAGTACTTC. Its protein is CASSPRGAETQYF.

The sample holds one count of this clone. The chain carries TRBV20-1 and TRBJ1-2; D call uncertain. The CDR3 runs to 11 residues. From germline, CDR1 is DFQATT and CDR2 SNEGSKA (reference sequence). With 3 bases removed from V and 8 bases from J, the gap between germline ends came to 10 bases. CDR3 DNA sequence: TGCAGTGCTAGCCGTCCACGGGGCTACACCTTC. It specifies CSASRPRGYTF.

This rearrangement joins TRBV7-3 to TRBJ2-2; 9 bases map to TRBD1. This CDR3 has 12 residues. V was clipped by 6 bases and J by 13 bases; unmatched bases: 6. Per germline, CDR1 SGHTA and CDR2 FQGTGA. The DNA for the CDR3 is TGTGCCAGCAGTAAAGGGGGACAGGGGCTGTTTTTT. Its protein product is CASSKGGQGLFF.